This entry lists 5 T cell receptor beta chains sequenced from one sample in a study of a mutant IDH1 vaccine in newly diagnosed glioma. These receptors lack a known antigen. Indicated time point: week 35, safety follow-up. Doses comprised 300 ug of mutant IDH1 20-mer peptide each, plus topical imiquimod. The method was immunoSEQ multiplex PCR; TCRdb's version includes in-frame clones alone and lacks a portion of them. This repertoire shows some 45,000 clones, 83% found once; its top ten account for roughly 4.6%. Specimen: PBMCs, collected from a glioma patient whose treatment included an IDH1 peptide vaccine. The receptors were sampled from a woman aged 45 to 65 with glioma.

V gene TRBV27 combines with J gene TRBJ2-6, with TRBD1 as a possible D gene (6 bases). Trimming pared 7 bases from V and 0 bases from J, leaving 16 bases between. Germline CDR1 reads MNHEY; CDR2 reads SMNVEV (reference sequence). This CDR3 is 17 amino acids long. CDR3 loop: CASMGVGAPSGANVLTF. The CDR3 nucleotides are TGTGCCAGCATGGGAGTGGGGGCCCCCTCTGGGGCCAACGTCCTGACTTTC.

This clone showed up just once. V gene TRBV10-3 combines with J gene TRBJ1-1; 8 positions match TRBD1. The germline V gene encodes CDR1 ENHRY and CDR2 SYGVKD. The V segment lost 3 bases and the J segment 9 bases; nucleotides outside the gene matches: 12. The length of the CDR3 is 15 residues. CDR3 residues: CAISDPARTGFQAFF. The CDR3 DNA sequence: TGTGCCATCAGTGACCCGGCCCGGACAGGGTTTCAAGCTTTCTTT.

The table lists this clone with a count of one. The chain couples TRBV7-2 to TRBJ1-5, with D unclear. V gave up 5 bases and J gave up 6 bases, with 8 bases separating them. Germline V gene data show CDR1 as SGHTA and CDR2 as FQGNSA. The CDR3 consists of 12 residues. CDR3 loop: CASSPPGQPQHF. For the CDR3, the DNA is TGTGCCAGCAGCCCCCCGGGTCAGCCCCAGCATTTT.

The chain uses TRBV4-3 and TRBJ1-2; 12 bases fit TRBD1. Germline V gives CDR1 LGHNA, CDR2 YSLEER. With 3 bases clipped from V and 7 bases from J, the junction kept 9 bases outside the gene matches. The CDR3 totals 16 residues. CDR3 nucleotides: TGCGCCAGCAGCCAGAAGGCCGGGACAGGGGGCCTTGGCTACACCTTC. Protein: CASSQKAGTGGLGYTF.

The chain has TRBV11-2 and TRBJ2-2; a weak D match, TRBD2 (6 bases). The V gene lost 4 bases and the J gene lost 4 bases, with 19 bases spanning the gap. Germline CDR1 is SGHAT and CDR2 is FQNNGV. CDR3 length: 17 residues. CDR3 protein: CASSSGGSWQATGELFF. For the CDR3, the DNA is TGTGCCAGCAGCTCCGGGGGTTCCTGGCAGGCCACCGGGGAGCTGTTTTTT.